What follows are 19 T cell receptor beta chains derived from one specimen sequenced in a study of PD-L1 blockade in urothelial cancer. The sample's time point: peripheral blood 6 weeks after treatment start. Sequencing used immunoSEQ multiplex PCR; TCRdb keeps in-frame clones, though not all of them. The sample gives about 48,000 clones, around 80% of which show up once; roughly 10% is in the top ten. The sample consisted of PBMCs, taken around atezolizumab (anti-PD-L1) treatment. These receptors were taken from a man between 65 and 85 years old with urothelial cancer.

V usage is TRBV28 and J usage is TRBJ2-7, with a tentative D call TRBD2 (6 bases). The V gene lost 3 bases and the J gene lost 0 bases, with 12 bases spanning the gap. CDR1 is MDHEN, CDR2 SYDVKM, per germline. This CDR3 contains 15 residues. DNA of the CDR3: TGTGCCAGCAGTTTCTCGGACGGGAGCTCCTACGAGCAGTACTTC. It is translated as CASSFSDGSSYEQYF.

The chain recombines TRBV7-2 with TRBJ2-7, with 8 bases identical to TRBD2. V lost 2 bases to trimming and J lost 6 bases; unmatched junction nucleotides: 9. The V gene's germline CDR1 is SGHTA and CDR2 FQGNSA. CDR3 size: 15 residues. The CDR3 spells CASSLFLREVREQYF. CDR3 coding DNA: TGTGCCAGCAGCTTATTCTTGCGGGAGGTTCGCGAGCAGTACTTC.

This clone was recorded only once. J is TRBJ2-3 and V is TRBV18; TRBD2 aligns across 9 bases. Germline loops: CDR1 KGHSH, CDR2 LQKENI. CDR3 length: 19 amino acids. V dropped 0 bases and J dropped 0; count of bases not matched to a gene: 10. The CDR3 is CASSPPRRSGRSSTDTQYF. In DNA, the CDR3 is TGTGCCAGCTCACCACCACGAAGAAGCGGGAGGTCAAGCACAGATACGCAGTATTTT.

This chain joins TRBV7-9 and TRBJ1-1; no clear D gene. This CDR3 comprises 14 residues. Germline V gene sequence: CDR1 SEHNR, CDR2 FQNEAQ (reference sequence). V lost 2 bases to trimming and J lost 5 bases, with 12 bases between them. The DNA of the CDR3 is TGTGCCAGCAGCTTAACCCCAGTTAAAACTGAAGCTTTCTTT. Translating it yields CASSLTPVKTEAFF.

V is TRBV10-3 and J is TRBJ1-2; D is perhaps TRBD1 (5 bases). Germline V lookup: CDR1 ENHRY, CDR2 SYGVKD. The V end was cut by 7 bases, the J end by 8 bases, with 14 bases between. The CDR3 has 12 residues. CDR3 in DNA: TGTGCCATCACGGGGGGATCGGGGGGCTACACCTTC. It encodes CAITGGSGGYTF.

The rearrangement links TRBV27 to TRBJ1-1; 7 nucleotides align to TRBD1. Unmatched junction bases numbered 5, after V lost 5 bases and J lost 5 bases. CDR1 MNHEY and CDR2 SMNVEV come from the germline V gene (reference sequence). The CDR3 extends over 13 amino acids. In DNA, the CDR3 is TGTGCCAGCAGTGACAGGGCGTTGACTGAAGCTTTCTTT. This encodes CASSDRALTEAFF.

The rearrangement links TRBV10-3 to TRBJ2-7; TRBD1 might be the D (9 bases). V was clipped by 10 bases and J by 3 bases, with 28 bases between them. Per the germline V gene, CDR1 is ENHRY and CDR2 is SYGVKD. This CDR3 is built from 17 residues. The CDR3 loop reads CATYPGQGLVAYYEQYF. DNA of the CDR3: TGTGCCACCTATCCGGGACAGGGACTAGTCGCGTACTACGAGCAGTACTTC.

DNA of the CDR3: TGTGCCAGTAGTAGAACAGGGGGCATGAACACTGAAGCTTTCTTT. Its protein is CASSRTGGMNTEAFF. The rearrangement links TRBV19 to TRBJ1-1; TRBD1 matches at 9 bases. Trimming at V came to 4 bases and at J to 0 bases, leaving 3 bases not matched to a gene. Per germline, CDR1 LNHDA and CDR2 SQIVND (reference sequence). This CDR3 comprises 15 residues.

A note on this clone: Within the sample, other DNA sequences also encode this same CDR3. The genes are TRBV7-9 and TRBJ2-7, with TRBD2 identical over 11 bases. This CDR3 region has 15 residues. Germline-derived CDR1 and CDR2 are SEHNR and FQNEAQ (reference sequence). With 5 bases clipped from V and 3 bases from J, the junction kept 6 bases outside the gene matches. The CDR3 DNA follows: TGTGCCAGCAGCCCGACTAGCGGGATATTCTACGAGCAGTACTTC. It encodes CASSPTSGIFYEQYF.

This rearrangement joins TRBV28 to TRBJ2-7, with 8 bases that match TRBD2. The CDR3 totals 14 residues. With V trimmed by 6 bases and J by 2 bases, 6 bases remained unmatched. Germline lookup yields CDR1 MDHEN and CDR2 SYDVKM. CDR3 DNA sequence: TGTGCCAGCAGGACTAGGGGACTAGCCTACGAGCAGTACTTC. Translating gives CASRTRGLAYEQYF.

The chain employs TRBV4-1 and TRBJ2-3; 10 bases line up with TRBD2. The CDR3 consists of 16 residues. Trimming took 3 bases from V and 6 from J; bases not matched to a gene: 9. The germline V gene has CDR1 MGHRA and CDR2 YSYEKL. In DNA, the CDR3 is TGCGCCAGCAGCCAGGCCAGCGGGAGGGCCCGGGATACGCAGTATTTT. Translation gives CASSQASGRARDTQYF.

V is TRBV5-6 and J is TRBJ1-4; D gene unclear. V shed 2 bases and J shed 4 bases, with 9 bases lying between them. The CDR3 has 14 residues. Germline values: CDR1 SGHDT, CDR2 YYEEEE. CDR3 protein: CASSFGLINEKLFF. CDR3 sequence (DNA): TGTGCCAGCAGCTTTGGACTGATTAATGAAAAACTGTTTTTT.

CDR3 protein: CASSFRGYHTDTQYF. CDR3 DNA: TGTGCCAGCAGCTTTCGAGGGTACCACACAGATACGCAGTATTTT. V gene TRBV5-5 combines with J gene TRBJ2-3; TRBD2 is a possible D gene (5 bases). This CDR3 has 15 residues. V was shortened by 2 bases and J by 2 bases, with 12 bases between the two germline ends. Germline V CDR1 and CDR2: SGHKS, YYEKEE (reference sequence).

The chain employs TRBV7-2 and TRBJ2-1; a possible D gene is TRBD2 (6 bases). The CDR3 contains 15 residues. Germline CDR1 reads SGHTA; CDR2 reads FQGNSA. V lost 2 bases and J lost 8, with 16 bases in between. This chain's CDR3 is CASSLTGLGWDEQFF. The CDR3, as DNA: TGTGCCAGCAGCTTAACGGGACTCGGGTGGGATGAGCAGTTCTTC.

The chain uses TRBV19 and TRBJ2-7; the match to TRBD2 covers 11 bases. With V trimmed by 4 bases and J by 5 bases, 7 bases remained unmatched. Looked up from germline, CDR1 is LNHDA and CDR2 is SQIVND (reference sequence). This CDR3 region has 15 residues. CDR3 nucleotide sequence: TGTGCCAGTAGTACCACTAGCGGGAGTTTCCACGAGCAGTACTTC. This codes for CASSTTSGSFHEQYF.

A few counts support this clone. The chain recombines TRBV5-5 with TRBJ2-7; 10 positions match TRBD1. The V and J ends lost 0 bases and 3 bases, in that order; junction bases with no gene match: 3. The length of the CDR3 is 15 residues. Germline V gene lookup returns CDR1 SGHKS and CDR2 YYEKEE (reference sequence). The CDR3 loop is CASSLGQGAHYEQYF. As DNA, the CDR3 is TGTGCCAGCAGCTTGGGACAGGGGGCGCACTACGAGCAGTACTTC. The full variable domain, rest sourced from reference TRBV5-5 and TRBJ2-7, is DAGVTQSPTHLIKTRGQQVTLRCSPISGHKSVSWYQQVLGQGPQFIFQYYEKEERGRGNFPDRFSARQFPNYSSELNVNALLLGDSALYLCASSLGQGAHYEQYFGPGTRLTVT.

The J gene is TRBJ2-1, the V gene TRBV19; D possibly corresponds to TRBD1 (6 bases). Germline CDR1 LNHDA, CDR2 SQIVND (reference sequence). Trimming removed 7 bases from V and 7 bases from J, with 11 bases in between. The CDR3 totals 12 residues. The CDR3 loop is CASIGTLNEQFF. The CDR3 coding sequence is TGTGCCAGTATTGGGACACTAAATGAGCAGTTCTTC.

The chain's CDR3 is CASSLQGAETGELFF. The CDR3 region has the DNA TGTGCCAGCAGCTTGCAGGGGGCAGAGACCGGGGAGCTGTTTTTT. This chain uses TRBV11-2 with TRBJ2-2; 8 bases align to TRBD1. Trimming cost V 3 bases and J 5 bases; bases outside gene matches: 5. CDR1 and CDR2 (germline): SGHAT, FQNNGV. The CDR3 is 15 residues long.

The chain is built from TRBV7-9 and TRBJ2-5, with D unresolved. The V end lost 6 bases, the J end lost 2 bases, and 10 bases lay between the germline ends. Per the germline V gene, CDR1 is SEHNR and CDR2 is FQNEAQ (reference sequence). The CDR3 covers 13 residues. CDR3 coding DNA: TGTGCCAGCAGTTGGGCACAGCAAGAGACCCAGTACTTC. Its translation is CASSWAQQETQYF.